This paragraph reports one T cell receptor beta chain. The CDR3 loop spans 18 amino acids. V lost 5 bases, J lost 0 bases, and 13 bases stayed unmatched. The germline V gene encodes CDR1 SEHNR and CDR2 FQNEAQ (reference sequence). Only in-frame clones appear in the TCRdb table, and some are missing; sequencing was by immunoSEQ multiplex PCR. The sample carries 50,000 to 70,000 clones, around 76% recorded once. This sample is part of a study of blood T cell repertoires in COVID-19. Study-wide context: COVID-19 samples collected from the United States, Italy and Spain covered acute and convalescent phases. Sample material is recorded as cDNA or gDNA derived from T cells, B-cell-depleted T cells, or PBMCs.

The chain couples TRBV7-9 to TRBJ2-3, with 8 bases fitting TRBD2. Sequenced sample: peripheral blood. This clonotype was obtained from a man in his fifties with active or convalescent COVID-19. The CDR3 nucleotides are TGTGCCAGCAGCCCGCGCAGGATGCGGGGGGAGAGCACAGATACGCAGTATTTT. Translated: CASSPRRMRGESTDTQYF.